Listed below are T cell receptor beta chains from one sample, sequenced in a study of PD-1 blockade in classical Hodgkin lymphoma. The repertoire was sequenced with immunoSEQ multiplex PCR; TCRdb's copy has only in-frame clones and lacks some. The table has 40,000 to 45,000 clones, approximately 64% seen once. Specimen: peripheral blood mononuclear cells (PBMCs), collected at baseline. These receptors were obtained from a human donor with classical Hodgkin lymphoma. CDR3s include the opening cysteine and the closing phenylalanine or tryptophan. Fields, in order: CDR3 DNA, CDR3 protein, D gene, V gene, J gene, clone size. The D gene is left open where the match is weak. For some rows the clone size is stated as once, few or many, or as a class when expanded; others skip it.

TGCGCCAGCAGCCAAGAAAGGCTAGCCCCATACAATGAGCAGTTCTTC	CASSQERLAPYNEQFF	NA	TRBV4-3	TRBJ2-1	NA
TGTGCTAGTGGTTTGCCCTTACCCGACGGCTCTAACTATGGCTACACCTTC	CASGLPLPDGSNYGYTF	NA	TRBV12-5	TRBJ1-2	NA
TGTGCCAGCAGCCCCCCCAGGGTCCCCTACGAGCAGTACTTC	CASSPPRVPYEQYF	NA	TRBV9	TRBJ2-7	NA
TGTGCCAGCAGCCAAGGTCGGGCACGGGGGGGGGCAGATACGCAGTATTTT	CASSQGRARGGADTQYF	TRBD2	TRBV4-2	TRBJ2-3	once
TGTGCCAGCAGCGTATTACCTGGCACCAGCGGGGGGGTTGCAGATACGCAGTATTTT	CASSVLPGTSGGVADTQYF	TRBD2	TRBV9	TRBJ2-3	NA
TGTGCCAGCAGCTACCTCAGGGCAGGGGCCACAGATACGCAGTATTTT	CASSYLRAGATDTQYF	NA	TRBV5-5	TRBJ2-3	NA
TGTGCCAGCAGTGAATGGGGGCCTTCCTACGAGCAGTACTTC	CASSEWGPSYEQYF	NA	TRBV6-1	TRBJ2-7	NA
TGTGCCAGCAGGTCGGCAGCACAGTTCAATCAGCCCCAGCATTTT	CASRSAAQFNQPQHF	NA	TRBV5-4	TRBJ1-5	NA
TGTGCCAGCAGCTTAGGCTCGGTGACCTGGAATTCACCCCTCCACTTT	CASSLGSVTWNSPLHF	NA	TRBV7-2	TRBJ1-6	once
TGTGCCAGCAGCCGCCTACTAGCGGGAGTCCGGAGGGGCACAGATACGCAGTATTTT	CASSRLLAGVRRGTDTQYF	TRBD2	TRBV7-9	TRBJ2-3	NA
TGTGCCAGCAGTCCGCAGGTGCGGAACTACAATGAGCAGTTCTTC	CASSPQVRNYNEQFF	NA	TRBV27	TRBJ2-1	NA
TGTGCCAGCAGCGAGTCCGTTCAACAGGGACAGCAGCCCCAGCATTTT	CASSESVQQGQQPQHF	TRBD1	TRBV9	TRBJ1-5	NA
TGCGCCAGCAGTCCAAGATTAGGGGGGTTCTATAGCTACACCTTC	CASSPRLGGFYSYTF	NA	TRBV4-3	TRBJ1-2	NA
TGTGCCAGCAGCTTAAATAGCAGGCAAGAGACCCAGTACTTC	CASSLNSRQETQYF	NA	TRBV7-9	TRBJ2-5	few
TGTGCCAGCAGTTTGACGGAGGGTAACACTGAAGCTTTCTTT	CASSLTEGNTEAFF	NA	TRBV27	TRBJ1-1	NA
TGTGCCAGCTCACCGACGGGCAATCAGCCCCAGCATTTT	CASSPTGNQPQHF	NA	TRBV18	TRBJ1-5	NA
TGTGCCAGCAGCTTAAAACAGGGGAACGAGCAGTACTTC	CASSLKQGNEQYF	TRBD1	TRBV11-2	TRBJ2-7	NA
TGTGCCAGCGGGGGCAGCGACTATGGCTACACCTTC	CASGGSDYGYTF	NA	TRBV9	TRBJ1-2	NA
TGTGCCACCCCTAAGGGACAGGAAGACAATGAGCAGTTCTTC	CATPKGQEDNEQFF	TRBD1	TRBV10-3	TRBJ2-1	NA
TGTGCCAGCAAGACAGGGGGCGGTTTCTACGAGCAGTACTTC	CASKTGGGFYEQYF	TRBD1	TRBV2	TRBJ2-7	once
TGTGCCAGCAGATACAGCAATCAGCCCCAGCATTTT	CASRYSNQPQHF	NA	TRBV7-9	TRBJ1-5	few
TGTGCCAGCAGCTTGGCCCCAGGGGGCGCGAATCAGCCCCAGCATTTT	CASSLAPGGANQPQHF	TRBD1	TRBV5-6	TRBJ1-5	NA
TGTGCCAGCAGTCAACTAGCGCTTAACACCGGGGAGCTGTTTTTT	CASSQLALNTGELFF	TRBD2	TRBV28	TRBJ2-2	NA
TGTGCCAGCAGCCCGGACAGGGGGAACAATGAGCAGTTCTTC	CASSPDRGNNEQFF	TRBD1	TRBV7-9	TRBJ2-1	few
TGTGCCAGCCAACCATCTTATTCTTCTGGAAACACCATATATTTT	CASQPSYSSGNTIYF	NA	TRBV6-5	TRBJ1-3	NA
TGTGCCAGCAGTTACTCGCGGGGGGCAAGTCAGCCCCAGCATTTT	CASSYSRGASQPQHF	NA	TRBV6-5	TRBJ1-5	NA
TGTGCCAGCAGCCTAGGACAGGCTAATGAAAAACTGTTTTTT	CASSLGQANEKLFF	TRBD1	TRBV14	TRBJ1-4	NA
TGTGCCAGCAGCTTAGGGACAGGGCGGGAAGCTTTCTTT	CASSLGTGREAFF	TRBD1	TRBV7-9	TRBJ1-1	NA
TGTGCCAGCAGTAGGGACGGTCCTGAAGCTTTCTTT	CASSRDGPEAFF	NA	TRBV2	TRBJ1-1	NA
TGTGCCAGCCGGGGGATTCATGAAAAACTGTTTTTT	CASRGIHEKLFF	NA	TRBV7-9	TRBJ1-4	NA
TGTGCCAGCAGCCATACCCTGTCCGAGGACAGGATCTACGAGCAGTACTTC	CASSHTLSEDRIYEQYF	TRBD1	TRBV7-9	TRBJ2-7	NA
TGTGCCAGCAGCTCATCCGGGACAGGGGGCTACGAGCAGTACTTC	CASSSSGTGGYEQYF	TRBD1	TRBV7-3	TRBJ2-7	few
TGTGCCAGCAGCTTAAGACCGAACACTGAAGCTTTCTTT	CASSLRPNTEAFF	NA	TRBV11-2	TRBJ1-1	NA
TGTGCCAGCAGTGACTCACAGCGGCGTGGCGAGCAGTACTTC	CASSDSQRRGEQYF	NA	TRBV25-1	TRBJ2-7	NA
TGTGCCACCAGTCCCAGGGGAGAGAGCAATCAGCCCCAGCATTTT	CATSPRGESNQPQHF	NA	TRBV15	TRBJ1-5	once
TGTGCCAGCTCACCCCCGGGTTCCAACACTGAAGCTTTCTTT	CASSPPGSNTEAFF	NA	TRBV18	TRBJ1-1	NA
TGTGCCAGCAGTGAAGTAGGTAGCGGGAGGGCCAATGAGCAGTTCTTC	CASSEVGSGRANEQFF	TRBD2	TRBV2	TRBJ2-1	NA
TGTGCTAGTGGTTTGGGGCTAGCGGAAGAGACCCAGTACTTC	CASGLGLAEETQYF	TRBD2	TRBV12-5	TRBJ2-5	NA
TGCGCCAGCAGCCCTAGCGGTCCCTACGAGCAGTACTTC	CASSPSGPYEQYF	TRBD2	TRBV4-1	TRBJ2-7	NA
TGTGCCAGCAGTTACTACGGGACAGGTGATTACAATGAGCAGTTCTTC	CASSYYGTGDYNEQFF	TRBD1	TRBV28	TRBJ2-1	NA
TGCAGCGTGAATTGGGACAGCTCCTACGAGCAGTACTTC	CSVNWDSSYEQYF	TRBD1	TRBV29-1	TRBJ2-7	NA
TGTGCCAGCAGCCCAGGGCCCGGGGAGCTGTTTTTT	CASSPGPGELFF	NA	TRBV7-3	TRBJ2-2	NA